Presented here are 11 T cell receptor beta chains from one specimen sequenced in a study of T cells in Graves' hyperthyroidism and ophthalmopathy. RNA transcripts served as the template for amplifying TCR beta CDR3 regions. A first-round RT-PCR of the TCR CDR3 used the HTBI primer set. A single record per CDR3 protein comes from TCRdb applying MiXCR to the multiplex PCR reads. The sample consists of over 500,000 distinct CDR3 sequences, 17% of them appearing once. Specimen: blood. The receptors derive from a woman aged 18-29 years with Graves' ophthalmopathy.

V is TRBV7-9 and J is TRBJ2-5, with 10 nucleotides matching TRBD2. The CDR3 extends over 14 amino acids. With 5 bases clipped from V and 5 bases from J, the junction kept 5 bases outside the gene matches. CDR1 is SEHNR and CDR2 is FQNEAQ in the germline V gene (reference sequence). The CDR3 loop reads CASSARTSGETQYF. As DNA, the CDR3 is TGTGCCAGCAGCGCCCGGACTAGCGGTGAGACCCAGTACTTC.

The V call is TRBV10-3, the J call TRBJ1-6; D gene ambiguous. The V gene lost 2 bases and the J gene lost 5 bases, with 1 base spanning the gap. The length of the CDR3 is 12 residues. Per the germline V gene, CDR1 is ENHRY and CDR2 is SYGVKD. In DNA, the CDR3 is TGTGCCATCAGTGAGAATAATTCACCCCTCCACTTT. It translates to CAISENNSPLHF.

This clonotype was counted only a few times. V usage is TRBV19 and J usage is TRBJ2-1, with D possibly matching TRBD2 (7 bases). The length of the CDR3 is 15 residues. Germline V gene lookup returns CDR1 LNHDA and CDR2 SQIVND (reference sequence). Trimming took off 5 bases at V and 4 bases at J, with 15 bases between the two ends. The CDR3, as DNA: TGTGCCAGTAGTCCTGGGGGGGGGCTTTACAATGAGCAGTTCTTC. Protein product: CASSPGGGLYNEQFF.

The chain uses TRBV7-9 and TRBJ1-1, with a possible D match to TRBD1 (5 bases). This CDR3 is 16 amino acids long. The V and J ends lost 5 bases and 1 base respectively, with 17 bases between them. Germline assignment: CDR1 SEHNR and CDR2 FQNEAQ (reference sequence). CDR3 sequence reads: CASSEVVGGENTEAFF. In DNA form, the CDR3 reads TGTGCCAGCAGCGAGGTCGTTGGGGGGGAGAACACTGAAGCTTTCTTT.

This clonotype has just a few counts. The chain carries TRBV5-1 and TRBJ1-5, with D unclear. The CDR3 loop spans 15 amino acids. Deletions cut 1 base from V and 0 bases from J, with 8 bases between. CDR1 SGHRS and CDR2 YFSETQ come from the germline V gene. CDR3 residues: CASSLMKDSNQPQHF. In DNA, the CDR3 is TGCGCCAGCAGCTTGATGAAAGATAGCAATCAGCCCCAGCATTTT.

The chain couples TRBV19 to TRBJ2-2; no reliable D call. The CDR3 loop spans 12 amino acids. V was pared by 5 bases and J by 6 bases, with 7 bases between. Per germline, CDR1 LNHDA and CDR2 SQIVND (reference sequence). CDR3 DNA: TGTGCCAGTAGTGTAAGGTCCGGGGAGCTGTTTTTT. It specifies CASSVRSGELFF.

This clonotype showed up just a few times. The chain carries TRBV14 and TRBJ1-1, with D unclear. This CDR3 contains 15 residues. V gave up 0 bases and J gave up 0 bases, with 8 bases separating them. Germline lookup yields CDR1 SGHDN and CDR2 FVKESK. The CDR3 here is CASSQDRILNTEAFF. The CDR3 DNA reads TGTGCCAGCAGCCAAGATCGGATATTGAACACTGAAGCTTTCTTT.

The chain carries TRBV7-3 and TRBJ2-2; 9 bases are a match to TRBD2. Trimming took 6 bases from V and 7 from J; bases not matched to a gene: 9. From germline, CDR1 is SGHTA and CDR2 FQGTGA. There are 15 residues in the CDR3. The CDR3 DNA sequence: TGTGCCAGCAGTCCAGCGGGAGGTTTAGGCGGGGAGCTGTTTTTT. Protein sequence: CASSPAGGLGGELFF.

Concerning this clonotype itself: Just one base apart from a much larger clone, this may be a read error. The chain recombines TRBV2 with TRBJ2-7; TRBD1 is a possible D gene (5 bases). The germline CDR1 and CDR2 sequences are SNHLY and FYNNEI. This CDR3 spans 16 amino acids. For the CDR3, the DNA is TGTGTCAGCGACCGCGACAGAACGGGTGATTCCTACGAGCAGTACTTC. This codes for CVSDRDRTGDSYEQYF.

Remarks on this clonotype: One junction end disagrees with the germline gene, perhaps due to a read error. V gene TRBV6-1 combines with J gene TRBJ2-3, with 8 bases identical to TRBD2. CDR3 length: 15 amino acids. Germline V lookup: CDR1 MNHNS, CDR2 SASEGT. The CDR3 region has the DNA TGTGCCGGCAGTAACCAGCGGGAGATCACAGATACGCAGTATTTT. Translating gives CAGSNQREITDTQYF.

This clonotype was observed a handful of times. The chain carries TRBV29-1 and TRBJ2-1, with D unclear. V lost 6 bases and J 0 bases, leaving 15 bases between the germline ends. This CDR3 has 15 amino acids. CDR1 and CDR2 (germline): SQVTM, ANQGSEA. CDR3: CSVATPGLSYNEQFF. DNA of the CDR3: TGCAGCGTGGCAACCCCGGGTCTCTCCTACAATGAGCAGTTCTTC.